The 2 T cell receptor beta chains listed next were all sequenced from one sample in a study of CXCR3-negative and CXCR3-positive naive CD8 T cells. UMI-labeled TRB cDNA libraries were prepared by 5' RACE. TCRdb re-called the 5' RACE reads and shows each CDR3 protein once, DNA omitted. Its listing shows around 26,000 distinct CDR3 sequences. Sample: naive CXCR3- CD8+ T cells from blood. The subset is: CD45RO-CCR7+CD27+CD95- naive CD8+ T cells lacking CXCR3 (TNR3-). Receptor source: a human donor in good health. Some clones in this sample may be carry-over from other donors' samples.

The chain employs TRBV4-3 and TRBJ2-1; TCRdb gives TRBD2 as the D gene, but with no DNA this cannot be confirmed. The CDR3 loop spans 16 amino acids. Germline V lookup: CDR1 LGHNA, CDR2 YSLEER. The CDR3 reads CASSQDGGGAYNEQFF.

Considering frequency, this clonotype is medium-sized. The V gene is TRBV29-1, the J gene TRBJ2-1; TCRdb designates TRBD1, a call that cannot be tested without DNA. This CDR3 is built from 12 residues. Germline CDR1 SQVTM, CDR2 ANQGSEA. CDR3 protein: CSDFDRANEQFF.